A single sample is the source of the 3 T cell receptor beta chains below, sequenced in a study of cytomegalovirus exposure and HLA in healthy donors. Researchers ran the PCR with 60 Vbeta and 13 Jbeta primers. The table came from immunoSEQ multiplex PCR; TCRdb's copy has only in-frame clones and leaves some out. The table includes about 120,000 clones, around 67% detected once. Sequencing was carried out using PBMCs. The origin of the receptors is a woman aged 40 to 49 in good health and CMV-seronegative.

The chain uses TRBV6-5 and TRBJ1-2; 7 nucleotides align to TRBD1. There are 15 residues in the CDR3. V trimming: 2 bases; J trimming: 8 bases; junction bases outside the gene matches: 11. Germline V gives CDR1 MNHEY, CDR2 SVGAGI. CDR3: CASSYGGRGSEGYTF. The CDR3 nucleotides are TGTGCCAGCAGTTACGGGGGCAGGGGGTCGGAGGGCTACACCTTC.

A single count supports this clone. The chain combines TRBV29-1 with TRBJ1-2, with 11 bases lining up with TRBD1. Trimming took 3 bases from V and 8 from J; bases not matched to a gene: 11. There are 15 residues in the CDR3. Germline V CDR1 and CDR2: SQVTM, ANQGSEA. The CDR3 DNA follows: TGCAGCGTTGATACTCAAGGACAGGGGGCCTCGGGCTACACCTTC. Encoded protein: CSVDTQGQGASGYTF. Full variable domain (missing parts from reference TRBV29-1 and TRBJ1-2): SAVISQKPSRDICQRGTSLTIQCQVDSQVTMMFWYRQQPGQSLTLIATANQGSEATYESGFVIDKFPISRPNLTFSTLTVSNMSPEDSSIYLCSVDTQGQGASGYTFGSGTRLTVV.

V usage is TRBV19 and J usage is TRBJ2-3, with 9 positions matching TRBD2. The germline V gene has CDR1 LNHDA and CDR2 SQIVND (reference sequence). Losses at the gene ends were 4 bases for V and 1 base for J; bases not matched to a gene: 3. The CDR3 covers 15 residues. The CDR3 reads CASSTIAGGTDTQYF. The CDR3 nucleotides read TGTGCCAGTAGTACCATAGCGGGGGGCACAGATACGCAGTATTTT.